Following are 27 T cell receptor beta chains from one sample sequenced in a study of beta chain features in type 1 diabetes (dated by TCRdb to the late 2010s). Broad study findings and their caveats: In all four CD4+ subsets, TCRB CDR3 length was moderately but significantly shorter in type 1 diabetes patients.

These TCRs are of unknown antigen specificity. The library was prepared using the immunoSEQ multiplex PCR assay. The entire amount of isolated RNA was reverse transcribed using the High Capacity cDNA Reverse Transcription Kit, so the sequenced TCRB transcripts were expressed ones. Not all clones reach the TCRdb copy of this immuneACCESS table, which keeps in-frame sequences only. Checked studies attribute under half of the gap to unresolved V genes and leave the rest unexplained. Present in this sample are 500,000 to 850,000 clones, over 11% of which were seen just once. The ten most abundant clones make up 0.035% to 0.045% of the sample. Sequencing was done on a sample of naive CD4+ T cells from blood. What the cell subset or site label conveys for this sample: true naive CD4+ T cells. The source of these receptors is a man younger than 30 with type 1 diabetes.

A word on this clone: Other nucleotide sequences from this sample produce the same CDR3. The CDR3 sequence is CASSLEGNEQYF. The CDR3, as DNA: TGCGCCAGCAGCTTAGAGGGAAACGAGCAGTACTTC. J is TRBJ2-7 and V is TRBV5-1, with D maybe TRBD2 (5 bases). Trimming pared 2 bases from V and 5 bases from J, leaving 8 bases between. Germline V lookup: CDR1 SGHRS, CDR2 YFSETQ. The CDR3 loop spans 12 amino acids.

The chain carries TRBV7-3 and TRBJ2-2; the D gene could be TRBD1 or TRBD2 (5 bases each). The germline V gene has CDR1 SGHTA and CDR2 FQGTGA. V lost 4 bases and J lost 1, with 10 bases in between. The CDR3 is made up of 15 amino acids. CDR3 sequence: CASSSTGGNTGELFF. CDR3 DNA sequence: TGTGCCAGCAGCTCGACTGGGGGGAACACCGGGGAGCTGTTTTTT.

J is TRBJ2-4 and V is TRBV2; D gene unclear. This CDR3 region has 18 residues. Trimming took 6 bases from V and 0 from J, leaving 21 bases between them. CDR1 is SNHLY and CDR2 is FYNNEI in the germline V gene. The CDR3 loop is CASRTSRVSFLAKNIQYF. CDR3 DNA: TGTGCCAGCAGGACTTCACGCGTCAGCTTTCTAGCCAAAAACATTCAGTACTTC. Full variable domain (outside the CDR3, taken from reference TRBV2 and TRBJ2-4): EPEVTQTPSHQVTQMGQEVILRCVPISNHLYFYWYRQILGQKVEFLVSFYNNEISEKSEIFDDQFSVERPDGSNFTLKIRSTKLEDSAMYFCASRTSRVSFLAKNIQYFGAGTRLSVL.

This chain joins TRBV11-1 and TRBJ2-3; 11 bases agree with TRBD2. V was pared by 5 bases and J by 1 base, with 5 bases of the junction left unmatched. This CDR3 is 16 amino acids long. CDR1 SGHAT and CDR2 FQDESV come from the germline V gene (reference sequence). CDR3 protein: CASSLLAGERTDTQYF. DNA for the CDR3: TGTGCCAGCAGCCTACTAGCGGGGGAGCGCACAGATACGCAGTATTTT.

This clone turned up a few times. The chain recombines TRBV6-1 with TRBJ2-7; TRBD1 agrees at 7 bases. V was clipped by 10 bases and J by 0 bases; unmatched bases: 9. The germline gives CDR1 MNHNS, CDR2 SASEGT. The CDR3 is 14 amino acids. The CDR3 DNA reads TGTGCCATCATCAGACAGGGAAACTCCTACGAGCAGTACTTC. It is translated as CAIIRQGNSYEQYF.

This clone appeared a few times. V gene TRBV10-3 combines with J gene TRBJ2-7, with unresolved D. V gave up 3 bases and J gave up 5 bases, with 5 bases separating them. Germline V gene data show CDR1 as ENHRY and CDR2 as SYGVKD. CDR3 length: 11 residues. The CDR3 reads CAISDSHEQYF. CDR3 sequence (DNA): TGTGCCATCAGTGACAGCCACGAGCAGTACTTC.

As to this clone: A read error may explain this, as a much larger clone is one base away. The rearrangement links TRBV27 to TRBJ2-7; no definite D call. V gave up 3 bases and J gave up 0 bases, with 0 bases separating them. The length of the CDR3 is 11 residues. Germline V gene sequence: CDR1 MNHEY, CDR2 SMNVEV (reference sequence). CDR3 nucleotides: TGTGCCAGCAGTTTCTCCTACGAGCAGTACTTC. This sequence encodes CASSFSYEQYF.

The V and J genes are TRBV4-3 and TRBJ1-1; D is perhaps TRBD1 (6 bases). CDR1 LGHNA and CDR2 YSLEER come from the germline V gene. Trimming removed 8 bases at V and 3 bases at J, with 13 bases between. The CDR3 has 13 residues. DNA of the CDR3: TGCGCCAGCCGGCAGGGGAGGGACACTGAAGCTTTCTTT. Its protein is CASRQGRDTEAFF.

This clone was counted only a few times. V usage is TRBV5-6 and J usage is TRBJ2-3; D ambiguous. CDR1 SGHDT and CDR2 YYEEEE come from the germline V gene. The CDR3 covers 11 residues. The germline V and J ends were trimmed by 5 bases and 5 bases, with 6 bases remaining between them. In DNA form, the CDR3 reads TGTGCCAGCAGTTCGGGAGATACGCAGTATTTT. Its protein product is CASSSGDTQYF.

This chain links TRBV25-1 with TRBJ2-2; 10 nucleotides match TRBD1. CDR3 length: 15 amino acids. From germline, CDR1 is MGHDK and CDR2 SYGVNS. V lost 5 bases and J lost 6; bases outside the gene matches: 6. The CDR3 reads CASSIAGQGAGELFF. DNA of the CDR3: TGTGCCAGCAGTATTGCCGGACAGGGGGCCGGGGAGCTGTTTTTT.

This chain joins TRBV23-1 and TRBJ2-4; D might be TRBD1 (6 bases). TRBV23-1 has ORF status, its function being uncertain. V lost 2 bases and J 1 base, leaving 15 bases between the germline ends. CDR3 length: 17 residues. The CDR3 coding sequence is TGCGCCAGCAGTCAAGGAAGAGCCCAGGGGGCCAAAAACATTCAGTACTTC. Amino acids: CASSQGRAQGAKNIQYF.

The chain carries TRBV30 and TRBJ2-3; no definite D call. The CDR3 runs to 13 residues. The germline CDR1 and CDR2 sequences are GTSNPN and SVGIG (reference sequence). V lost 4 bases and J 7 bases, leaving 15 bases between the germline ends. The CDR3 sequence is CAWIPPAAYTQYF. The CDR3 DNA sequence: TGTGCCTGGATCCCTCCCGCCGCCTATACGCAGTATTTT.

This clone appeared a few times. The V call is TRBV6-1, the J call TRBJ2-1, with a tentative D call TRBD1 (5 bases). The CDR3 runs 14 residues. The germline CDR1 and CDR2 sequences are MNHNS and SASEGT. Trimming took off 7 bases at V and 5 bases at J, with 15 bases between the two ends. The CDR3 DNA is TGTGCCAGCACCCCGGCAGGGTTACACAATGAGCAGTTCTTC. Amino acids: CASTPAGLHNEQFF.

The CDR3 is CASSLAWREGVNEQFF. The CDR3 DNA sequence: TGCGCCAGCAGCTTGGCTTGGCGGGAGGGGGTCAATGAGCAGTTCTTC. The V call is TRBV5-1, the J call TRBJ2-1, with 9 positions matching TRBD2. V shed 0 bases, J shed 6 bases, and the junction held 7 bases outside the gene matches. Germline loops: CDR1 SGHRS, CDR2 YFSETQ. CDR3 length: 16 amino acids.

The sample holds a few counts of this clone. The chain recombines TRBV9 with TRBJ2-3, with no clear D. CDR3 size: 15 residues. CDR1 SGDLS and CDR2 YYNGEE come from the germline V gene. V lost 0 bases and J 2 bases, leaving 10 bases between the germline ends. Here the CDR3 reads CASSVGVSSTDTQYF. DNA for the CDR3: TGTGCCAGCAGCGTAGGCGTGTCCTCCACAGATACGCAGTATTTT.

This clone came up a few times. The genes are TRBV5-1 and TRBJ2-7; 10 positions match TRBD2. CDR3 size: 11 residues. The junction had 3 bases not matched to a gene; V was cut back by 4 bases and J by 11 bases. Germline-derived CDR1 and CDR2 are SGHRS and YFSETQ. The CDR3 region has the DNA TGCGCCAGCAGCAGGAGCGGGAGGGAGTACTTC. Translating gives CASSRSGREYF.

This chain joins TRBV27 and TRBJ1-2, with D unclear. The CDR3 loop spans 15 amino acids. Germline CDR1 reads MNHEY; CDR2 reads SMNVEV (reference sequence). Trimming shortened V by 3 bases and J by 5 bases, and 16 bases separated the two germline ends. CDR3 loop: CASSFGSLEPYGYTF. The CDR3 DNA sequence: TGTGCCAGCAGTTTCGGTTCCCTAGAACCTTATGGCTACACCTTC.

The genes are TRBV4-3 and TRBJ1-6; D unresolved. The germline V and J ends were trimmed by 1 base and 8 bases, with 12 bases remaining between them. The CDR3 is made up of 15 amino acids. Looked up from germline, CDR1 is LGHNA and CDR2 is YSLEER. CDR3 sequence: CASSQGSFADSPLHF. The CDR3 DNA reads TGCGCCAGCAGCCAAGGGTCTTTCGCGGATTCACCCCTCCACTTT.

This clone was counted between two and nine times. V gene TRBV6-6 combines with J gene TRBJ2-7; D is perhaps TRBD1 or TRBD2 (5 bases each). CDR1 and CDR2 (germline): MNHNY, SVGAGI (reference sequence). V was shortened by 5 bases and J by 3 bases, with 17 bases between the two germline ends. This CDR3 has 15 residues. This CDR3 is CASSHQGAQNYEQYF. The CDR3 DNA sequence: TGTGCCAGCAGTCATCAGGGAGCCCAGAACTACGAGCAGTACTTC.

J is TRBJ1-5 and V is TRBV30; D is undetermined. The CDR3 covers 12 residues. Germline-derived CDR1 and CDR2 are GTSNPN and SVGIG (reference sequence). Trimming took 5 bases from V and 7 from J, leaving 12 bases between them. The CDR3 here is CAWGELEQPQHF. CDR3 coding DNA: TGTGCCTGGGGGGAGTTGGAACAGCCCCAGCATTTT.

The chain combines TRBV15 with TRBJ1-2; unclear D gene. The length of the CDR3 is 12 residues. V gave up 5 bases and J gave up 6 bases, with 10 bases separating them. Germline assignment: CDR1 LNHNV and CDR2 YYDKDF (reference sequence). The CDR3 DNA follows: TGTGCCACCAGCTCCCCGAGGAATGGCTACACCTTC. Translating gives CATSSPRNGYTF.

The gene calls are TRBV6-5 and TRBJ2-7; TRBD2 aligns across 10 bases. V dropped 5 bases and J dropped 4; count of bases not matched to a gene: 5. There are 14 residues in the CDR3. CDR1 and CDR2 from the germline V gene are MNHEY and SVGAGI. The CDR3 loop reads CASSKGLAAYEQYF. As DNA, the CDR3 is TGTGCCAGCAGTAAAGGACTAGCGGCGTACGAGCAGTACTTC.

This chain uses TRBV7-9 with TRBJ2-3; D is unresolved. V dropped 4 bases and J dropped 2 bases, with 19 bases sitting between them. CDR1 and CDR2 from the germline V gene are SEHNR and FQNEAQ (reference sequence). The CDR3 sequence is 17 residues long. This CDR3 reads CASSSSRSGPNTDTQYF. CDR3 DNA: TGTGCCAGCAGCTCGTCCCGGTCGGGCCCCAACACAGATACGCAGTATTTT.

This clone was counted only a few times. One end of the junction does not line up with germline, which may come from a read error. The genes are TRBV28 and TRBJ2-7; D remains unclear. CDR3 size: 10 residues. CDR1 is MDHEN, CDR2 SYDVKM, per germline. The DNA for the CDR3 is TGTGCCAGCAGTACCAGGACCCCCAGCTTC. It translates to CASSTRTPSF.

The rearrangement uses TRBV6-1 and TRBJ2-3; TRBD1 matches at 9 bases. The V segment lost 6 bases and the J segment 3 bases; nucleotides outside the gene matches: 4. The CDR3 contains 14 residues. Germline CDR1 MNHNS, CDR2 SASEGT. The CDR3 nucleotides are TGTGCCAGCAGCCCGGGACAGGGTACAGATACGCAGTATTTT. Its translation is CASSPGQGTDTQYF.

There are a few counts of this clone. This chain joins TRBV9 and TRBJ2-5; 7 bases fit TRBD2. This CDR3 comprises 14 residues. In germline, CDR1 is SGDLS, CDR2 YYNGEE. Losses at the gene ends were 4 bases for V and 3 bases for J; bases not matched to a gene: 6. CDR3 nucleotides: TGTGCCAGCAGCCTCGGACTAGTGAAAGAGACCCAGTACTTC. Protein sequence: CASSLGLVKETQYF.

As regards this clone: An end of the junction does not agree with germline; a read error may underlie this. This rearrangement joins TRBV7-7 to TRBJ2-5; tentative D call: TRBD1 (6 bases). This CDR3 has 14 residues. Germline CDR1 and CDR2: SSHAT and FNYEAQ (reference sequence). The CDR3 here is CASSSSGDGETQYF. For the CDR3, the DNA is TGTGCTAGCAGCTCCTCAGGGGATGGCGAGACCCAGTACTTC. The full variable domain, its missing parts supplied by reference TRBV7-7 and TRBJ2-5, is GAGVSQSPRYKVTKRGQDVTLRCDPISSHATLYWYQQALGQGPEFLTYFNYEAQPDKSGLPSDRFSAERPEGSISTLTIQRTEQRDSAMYRCASSSSGDGETQYFGPGTRLLVL.